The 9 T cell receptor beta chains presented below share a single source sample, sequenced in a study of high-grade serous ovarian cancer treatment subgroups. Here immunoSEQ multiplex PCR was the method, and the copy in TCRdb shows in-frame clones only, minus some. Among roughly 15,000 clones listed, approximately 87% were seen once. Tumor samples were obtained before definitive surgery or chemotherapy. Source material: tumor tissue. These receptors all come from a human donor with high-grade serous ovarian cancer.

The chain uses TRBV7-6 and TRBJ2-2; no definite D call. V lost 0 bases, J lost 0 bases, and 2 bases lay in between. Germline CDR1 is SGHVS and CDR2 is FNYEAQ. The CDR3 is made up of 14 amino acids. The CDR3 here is CASSLAANTGELFF. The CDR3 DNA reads TGTGCCAGCAGCTTAGCCGCGAACACCGGGGAGCTGTTTTTT. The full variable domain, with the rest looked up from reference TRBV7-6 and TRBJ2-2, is GAGVSQSPRYKVTKRGQDVALRCDPISGHVSLYWYRQALGQGPEFLTYFNYEAQQDKSGLPNDRFSAERPEGSISTLTIQRTEQRDSAMYRCASSLAANTGELFFGEGSRLTVL.

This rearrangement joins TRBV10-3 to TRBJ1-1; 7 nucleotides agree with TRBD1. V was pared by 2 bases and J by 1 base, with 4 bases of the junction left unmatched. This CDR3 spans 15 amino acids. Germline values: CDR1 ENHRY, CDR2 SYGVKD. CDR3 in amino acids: CAISETGVENTEAFF. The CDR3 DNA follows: TGTGCCATCAGTGAGACAGGGGTCGAGAACACTGAAGCTTTCTTT.

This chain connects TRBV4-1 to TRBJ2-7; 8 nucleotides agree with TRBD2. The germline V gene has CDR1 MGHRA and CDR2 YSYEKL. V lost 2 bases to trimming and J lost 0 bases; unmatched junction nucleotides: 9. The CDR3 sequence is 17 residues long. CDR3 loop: CASSQSPGLDLSYEQYF. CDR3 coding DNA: TGCGCCAGCAGCCAATCACCGGGACTAGACCTCTCCTACGAGCAGTACTTC.

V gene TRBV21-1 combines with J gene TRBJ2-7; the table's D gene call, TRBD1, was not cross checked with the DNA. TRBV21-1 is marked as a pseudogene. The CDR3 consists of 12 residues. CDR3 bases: TGTGCCAGCAGCCCAGGTTCGCACGAGCAGTACTTC. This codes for CASSPGSHEQYF.

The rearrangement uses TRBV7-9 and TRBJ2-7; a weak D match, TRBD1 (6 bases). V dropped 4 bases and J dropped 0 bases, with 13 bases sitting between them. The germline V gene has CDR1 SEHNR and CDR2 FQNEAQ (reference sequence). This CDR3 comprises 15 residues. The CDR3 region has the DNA TGTGCCAGCAGCTACGGGACACCCTTCTCCTACGAGCAGTACTTC. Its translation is CASSYGTPFSYEQYF. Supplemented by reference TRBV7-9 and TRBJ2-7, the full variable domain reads DTGVSQNPRHKITKRGQNVTFRCDPISEHNRLYWYRQTLGQGPEFLTYFQNEAQLEKSRLLSDRFSAERPKGSFSTLEIQRTEQGDSAMYLCASSYGTPFSYEQYFGPGTRLTVT.

CDR3 protein: CASSKGLANADTQYF. In DNA, the CDR3 is TGTGCCAGCAGCAAGGGACTAGCGAACGCAGATACGCAGTATTTT. The chain couples TRBV2 to TRBJ2-3, with 10 positions matching TRBD2. The CDR3 covers 15 residues. The V gene's germline CDR1 is SNHLY and CDR2 FYNNEI. Unmatched junction bases numbered 7, after V lost 6 bases and J lost 4 bases.

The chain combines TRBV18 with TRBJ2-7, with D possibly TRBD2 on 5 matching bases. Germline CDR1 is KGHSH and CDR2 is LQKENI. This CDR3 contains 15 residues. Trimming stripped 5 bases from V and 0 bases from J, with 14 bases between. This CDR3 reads CASSSDGGSSYEQYF. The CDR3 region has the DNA TGTGCCAGCTCATCGGACGGAGGAAGCTCCTACGAGCAGTACTTC. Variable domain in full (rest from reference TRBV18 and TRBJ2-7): NAGVMQNPRHLVRRRGQEARLRCSPMKGHSHVYWYRQLPEEGLKFMVYLQKENIIDESGMPKERFSAEFPKEGPSILRIQQVVRGDSAAYFCASSSDGGSSYEQYFGPGTRLTVT.

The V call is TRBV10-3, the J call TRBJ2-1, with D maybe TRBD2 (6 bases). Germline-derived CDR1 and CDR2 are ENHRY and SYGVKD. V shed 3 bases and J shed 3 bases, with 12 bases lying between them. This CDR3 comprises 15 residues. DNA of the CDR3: TGTGCCATCAGTGACGGTGGGGGGTACTACAATGAGCAGTTCTTC. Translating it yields CAISDGGGYYNEQFF.

Here the CDR3 DNA reads TGTGCCAGCAGTTACGGGGATCAGCCCCAGCATTTT. This sequence encodes CASSYGDQPQHF. The rearrangement uses TRBV6-6 and TRBJ1-5; unclear D gene. Trimming left V 2 bases short and J 5 bases short, with 4 bases between. The CDR3 has 12 residues. The germline CDR1 and CDR2 sequences are MNHNY and SVGAGI (reference sequence).